The 32 T cell receptor beta chains given below trace back to one sample, sequenced in a study of tumor-infiltrating lymphocytes in primary liver carcinoma (dated by TCRdb to the late 2010s). The sequencer listed for this sample is Illumina HiSeq 2500. Using a constant-region primer and ProtoScript II reverse transcriptase, TCRbeta-specific cDNA was reverse-transcribed from approximately 0.55 ug total RNA. The TCRbeta libraries were prepared through three rounds of nested multiplex PCR following a slightly modified ARM-PCR procedure. The first two PCR rounds used multiplex TRBV1-TRBV30 forward primers with a Cbeta reverse primer, each for 10 cycles. The raw public reads went through TCRdb reprocessing: fastp at Q25, MiXCR clone calling, in-frame beta chains kept. Each record represents a unique CDR3 protein, reported with the most common genes and DNA among its rows. This sample lists 300,000 to 350,000 distinct CDR3 sequences; roughly 60% were detected once. Over 15% of the sample goes to the ten largest clones.

Blood RNA was extracted from unsorted whole blood with TRIzol reagent; germline DNA came from the DNeasy Blood & Tissue kit. The sample taken for sequencing was peripheral blood. The receptor source for this set is a woman aged 30 to 39 with primary liver carcinoma and hepatitis B virus infection.

Remarks on this clonotype: It may be a read error: a sequence one base away is much more abundant. V and J are TRBV4-3 and TRBJ2-1; TRBD1 might be the D (6 bases). Germline V gene data show CDR1 as LGHNA and CDR2 as YSLEER. CDR3 size: 17 residues. The CDR3 DNA is TGCGCCAGCAGCCAAGATGGGTCGGGGACACCTTACAATGAGCAGCTCTTC. This sequence encodes CASSQDGSGTPYNEQLF.

In this sample, this clonotype turned up a few times. V gene TRBV30 combines with J gene TRBJ2-7; a weak D match, TRBD1 (5 bases). Germline V CDR1 and CDR2: GTSNPN, SVGIG (reference sequence). V was shortened by 0 bases and J by 0 bases, with 9 bases between the two germline ends. The CDR3 is 14 amino acids. The CDR3 DNA reads as TGTGCCTGGAGTGTAACAGGCATCTCCTACGAGCAGTACTTC. Translating gives CAWSVTGISYEQYF. The full variable domain, completed using reference TRBV30 and TRBJ2-7, is SQTIHQWPATLVQPVGSPLSLECTVEGTSNPNLYWYRQAAGRGLQLLFYSVGIGQISSEVPQNLSASRPQDRQFILSSKKLLLSDSGFYLCAWSVTGISYEQYFGPGTRLTVT.

This clonotype was observed a single time. V gene TRBV5-6 combines with J gene TRBJ1-5, with TRBD1 matching 10 bases. V gave up 0 bases and J gave up 2 bases; unmatched junction bases: 2. CDR3 length equals 16 residues. Germline V lookup: CDR1 SGHDT, CDR2 YYEEEE. The CDR3: CASSLAGTGGNQPQHF. The CDR3 DNA is TGTGCCAGCAGCTTGGCAGGGACAGGGGGCAATCAGCCCCAGCATTTT.

This clonotype has more than one count but fewer than ten. V gene TRBV28 combines with J gene TRBJ2-7; D possibly uses TRBD1 or TRBD2 (7 bases each). The CDR3 contains 16 residues. Trimming removed 5 bases at V and 4 bases at J, with 21 bases between. The V gene's germline CDR1 is MDHEN and CDR2 SYDVKM. The CDR3 DNA follows: TGTGCCAGCAGTCCCTTCCGCAGGGGGGGTCGTTACGAGCAGTACTTC. Residues: CASSPFRRGGRYEQYF.

This clonotype was recorded at least ten times. The genes are TRBV12-3 or TRBV12-4 and TRBJ2-1; unclear D gene. This CDR3 has 12 amino acids. Trimming cost V 5 bases and J 3 bases, with 5 bases left between them. CDR3 DNA sequence: TGTGCCAGCAGTCCCAACTACAATGAGCAGTTCTTC. Translation gives CASSPNYNEQFF.

This chain connects TRBV11-2 to TRBJ1-6; D is unresolved. Germline CDR1 SGHAT, CDR2 FQNNGV. The CDR3 is 14 amino acids. The V and J ends lost 8 bases and 10 bases respectively, with 18 bases between them. The CDR3 coding sequence is TGTGCCAGCCTGAGTGAGTGGAGGTGGTCACCCCTCCACTTT. Encoded protein: CASLSEWRWSPLHF.

This clonotype was counted many times. The rearrangement links TRBV6-2 or TRBV6-3 to TRBJ1-2; D might be TRBD1 (5 bases). Trimming removed 6 bases at V and 2 bases at J, with 13 bases between. This CDR3 contains 14 residues. From germline, CDR1 is MNHEY and CDR2 SVGEGT. DNA for the CDR3: TGTGCCAGCAGAGAAGCCGGGACCAACTATGGCTACACCTTC. Protein sequence: CASREAGTNYGYTF.

This clonotype was picked up many times. The V gene is TRBV12-3 or TRBV12-4, the J gene TRBJ2-1, with TRBD1 identical over 8 bases. V was pared by 7 bases and J by 13 bases, with 9 bases of the junction left unmatched. The CDR3 is made up of 12 amino acids. The CDR3 loop reads CASTFLDRAQFF. The CDR3 DNA follows: TGTGCCAGCACTTTCCTGGACAGGGCCCAGTTCTTC.

J is TRBJ1-6 and V is TRBV28; TRBD1 aligns across 8 bases. Per the germline V gene, CDR1 is MDHEN and CDR2 is SYDVKM. The CDR3 length is 14 residues. J gave up 13 bases and V 4 bases, and 9 bases lay outside the gene matches. CDR3 loop: CASSSGQGGSPLHF. The CDR3 DNA sequence: TGTGCCAGCAGTTCAGGACAGGGCGGCTCGCCCCTCCACTTT.

The gene calls are TRBV11-2 and TRBJ2-1, with a tentative D call TRBD2 (5 bases). V dropped 7 bases and J dropped 6 bases, with 16 bases sitting between them. Germline values: CDR1 SGHAT, CDR2 FQNNGV. The CDR3 has 14 residues. CDR3 amino acids: CASTMGPSTNEQFF. CDR3 DNA sequence: TGTGCCAGCACCATGGGCCCTAGCACCAATGAGCAGTTCTTC.

This clonotype has a single count. A read error is possible here, since a much larger clone lies one base away. The genes are TRBV6-6 and TRBJ2-6; D unclear. This CDR3 region has 14 residues. Germline CDR1 is MNHNY and CDR2 is SVGAGI (reference sequence). The CDR3 sequence: CASTTYSGTNVLTF. CDR3 nucleotide sequence: TGTGCCAGTACGACTTACTCTGGGACCAACGTCCTGACTTTC.

Concerning this clonotype itself: A much larger clone lies a single base off, so this may be a read error. The rearrangement joins TRBV4-2 to TRBJ1-4, with 7 bases aligning to TRBD1. The V gene end was trimmed by 3 bases and the J gene end by 9 bases; junction bases not matched to a gene: 10. Germline assignment: CDR1 LGHNA and CDR2 YNFKEQ. The CDR3 is 15 residues long. The CDR3 loop reads CASSHFPHRGKKLFF. The CDR3 DNA follows: TGTGCCAGCAGCCATTTCCCGCACAGGGGTAAAAAACTGTTTTTT.

This chain joins TRBV4-1 and TRBJ1-4; D gene ambiguous. This CDR3 has 15 amino acids. In germline, CDR1 is MGHRA, CDR2 YSYEKL. Trimming cost V 0 bases and J 8 bases, with 13 bases left between them. In nucleotides, the CDR3 is TGCGCCAGCAGCCAAGACGTCACACCGAGGGAAAAACTGTTTTTT. This sequence encodes CASSQDVTPREKLFF.

This clonotype was found once. One end of the junction fails to match germline, which may point to a read error. V gene TRBV4-3 combines with J gene TRBJ2-7; tentative D call: TRBD2 (5 bases). CDR3 size: 10 residues. Germline CDR1 reads LGHNA; CDR2 reads YSLEER. The CDR3 loop is CANSQDAGSF. In DNA, the CDR3 is TGCGCCAACAGCCAAGACGCGGGTTCCTTC.

The chain is built from TRBV5-6 and TRBJ1-3, with D unresolved. Germline CDR1 is SGHDT and CDR2 is YYEEEE. V was clipped by 4 bases and J by 3 bases, with 17 bases between them. The CDR3 runs 16 residues. The CDR3 coding sequence is TGTGCCAGCAGCCCCCTGCGGGAATTCCGTGGAAACACCATATATTTT. The encoded protein is CASSPLREFRGNTIYF.

Of note for this clonotype: Its ends do not fully match the called genes, so a read error is possible. The chain has TRBV7-9 and TRBJ1-5; 9 nucleotides align to TRBD1. The CDR3 loop spans 15 amino acids. Germline CDR1 reads SEHNR; CDR2 reads FQNEAQ (reference sequence). In DNA, the CDR3 is TGTGCCAGCAGTTTAGGGGGGACAGGGAATCAGCCCCAGCATTTT. It translates to CASSLGGTGNQPQHF.

About this clonotype itself: An end of the junction does not agree with germline; a read error may underlie this. The rearrangement links TRBV11-2 to TRBJ1-1; 8 bases line up with TRBD1. The germline CDR1 and CDR2 sequences are SGHAT and FQNNGV. CDR3 length equals 14 residues. CDR3 protein: CANSLTGVGTEAFF. As DNA, the CDR3 is TGTGCCAACAGCTTGACAGGGGTCGGCACTGAAGCTTTCTTT.

This clonotype was detected only a few times. The chain couples TRBV29-1 to TRBJ2-5; 12 bases line up with TRBD2. Per germline, CDR1 SQVTM and CDR2 ANQGSEA. CDR3 length: 16 amino acids. The CDR3 DNA reads as TGCAGTACTTGGACTAGCGGGATTCGGGGGATAGAGACCCAGTACTTC. The encoded protein is CSTWTSGIRGIETQYF.

The chain recombines TRBV13 with TRBJ2-7; TRBD1 aligns across 10 bases. CDR3 size: 13 residues. Germline CDR1 is PRHDT and CDR2 is FYEKMQ (reference sequence). V trimming: 4 bases; J trimming: 7 bases; junction bases outside the gene matches: 4. CDR3 sequence (DNA): TGTGCCAGCAGCTCGGACAGGGGGGGAGAGCAGTACTTC. Its protein product is CASSSDRGGEQYF.

The chain has TRBV6-1 and TRBJ1-3, with D possibly matching TRBD1 (6 bases). CDR1 is MNHNS, CDR2 SASEGT, per germline. This CDR3 has 20 amino acids. The V and J ends lost 5 bases and 0 bases respectively, with 26 bases between them. The CDR3 spells CASSRIAIRQDGVSGNTIYF. CDR3 in DNA: TGTGCCAGCAGTCGTATTGCCATTAGACAGGACGGCGTCTCTGGAAACACCATATATTTT.

The J gene is TRBJ2-2, the V gene TRBV11-2; D is uncertain. The CDR3 sequence is 14 residues long. Deletions cut 5 bases from V and 3 bases from J, with 10 bases between. The germline V gene has CDR1 SGHAT and CDR2 FQNNGV. This chain's CDR3 is CASSTDSDTGELFF. CDR3 DNA: TGTGCCAGCAGCACAGACTCGGACACCGGGGAGCTGTTTTTT.

Concerning this clonotype itself: At one of its ends the junction is not consistent with the germline gene, which may arise from a read error. The rearrangement links TRBV12-3 or TRBV12-4 to TRBJ1-2; no firm D call. The CDR3 totals 11 residues. The CDR3 protein is CASRGVNGYTF. Written as DNA, the CDR3 is TGTGCCAGCAGAGGTGTGAATGGATACACCTTC.

Regarding this clonotype: One base away lies a much larger clone, so this may be a sequencing read error. In DNA form, the CDR3 reads TGTGCCAGCAGGCACTCTGGGGCCAACGTCCTGACTTTC. It translates to CASRHSGANVLTF. The chain has TRBV28 and TRBJ2-6, with D unclear. In germline, CDR1 is MDHEN, CDR2 SYDVKM. This CDR3 is built from 13 residues. The V gene lost 6 bases and the J gene lost 0 bases, with 3 bases spanning the gap.

A note on this clonotype: One junction end disagrees with the germline gene, perhaps due to a read error. The chain uses TRBV6-5 and TRBJ2-2, with D possibly being TRBD1 (6 bases). The CDR3 covers 16 residues. The germline gives CDR1 MNHEY, CDR2 SVGAGI. CDR3: CASHPARGFNIGELFF. Written as DNA, the CDR3 is TGTGCCAGCCACCCCGCCAGGGGATTCAACATCGGGGAGCTGTTTTTT.

The sample holds many counts of this clonotype. The chain joins TRBV29-1 to TRBJ2-7, with 8 bases matching TRBD2. The CDR3 loop spans 13 amino acids. Germline V gives CDR1 SQVTM, CDR2 ANQGSEA. The V segment lost 4 bases and the J segment 5 bases; nucleotides outside the gene matches: 7. The CDR3 protein is CSVVTSGGDEQYF. The DNA of the CDR3 is TGCAGCGTTGTAACTAGCGGTGGGGACGAGCAGTACTTC.

Note on this clonotype: At one boundary the junction diverges from the germline segment, which might be a read error. This rearrangement joins TRBV11-2 to TRBJ2-6, with D possibly matching TRBD1 (5 bases). The length of the CDR3 is 17 residues. CDR1 and CDR2 from the germline V gene are SGHAT and FQNNGV. Written as DNA, the CDR3 is TGTGCCGGCAGCAGGGCAGTCCTCGGCTCTGGGGCCAACGTCCTGACTTTC. It codes for CAGSRAVLGSGANVLTF.

This clonotype occurred a few times. The chain recombines TRBV6-5 with TRBJ2-7, with a tentative D call TRBD1 (5 bases). Germline V lookup: CDR1 MNHEY, CDR2 SVGAGI. V was shortened by 7 bases and J by 3 bases, with 16 bases between the two germline ends. The CDR3 is made up of 14 amino acids. The CDR3 sequence is CASTQRQTNYEQYF. The CDR3 nucleotides are TGTGCCAGCACCCAAAGACAGACCAACTACGAGCAGTACTTC.

The genes are TRBV4-1 and TRBJ2-7, with D unclear. The V gene lost 2 bases and the J gene lost 3 bases, with 11 bases spanning the gap. Germline V gene sequence: CDR1 MGHRA, CDR2 YSYEKL. The CDR3 consists of 14 residues. In DNA, the CDR3 is TGCGCCAGCAGCCAAACAAACCAGATCTACGAGCAGTACTTC. Translation: CASSQTNQIYEQYF.

About this clonotype: The junction differs from germline at one of its ends, possibly a read error. CDR3 sequence (DNA): TGTGTCAGCAGCCTGTCCGGGACTAGCTGTCTTGAGCAGTTCTTC. This sequence encodes CVSSLSGTSCLEQFF. The V gene is TRBV12-3 or TRBV12-4, the J gene TRBJ2-1; the match to TRBD2 covers 9 bases. The CDR3 has 15 amino acids.

This clonotype came up many times. A junction boundary mismatches the germline segment, possibly from a read error. The chain combines TRBV4-2 with TRBJ2-5, with 12 bases aligning to TRBD2. The germline CDR1 and CDR2 sequences are LGHNA and YNFKEQ. The CDR3 runs 16 residues. CDR3 DNA sequence: TGTGCCAGCAGCAAAGAACTAGCGGGAGGTTGGCAGACCCAGTACTTC. It encodes CASSKELAGGWQTQYF.

About this clonotype itself: This sequence may be a read error, since a much larger clone differs from it by one base. The chain carries TRBV29-1 and TRBJ2-3; the D gene could be TRBD1 or TRBD2 (5 bases each). Per germline, CDR1 SQVTM and CDR2 ANQGSEA. Trimming shortened V by 4 bases and J by 4 bases, and 12 bases separated the two germline ends. The CDR3 has 13 residues. The CDR3 region has the DNA TGCAGCGTTGGTTGGGGGAGTGCAGATACGCAGTATTTT. Protein sequence: CSVGWGSADTQYF.

This clonotype was seen a handful of times. The J gene is TRBJ1-6, the V gene TRBV4-3; tentatively, D is TRBD1 (6 bases). The germline CDR1 and CDR2 sequences are LGHNA and YSLEER. V gave up 1 base and J gave up 7 bases, with 20 bases separating them. The CDR3 runs to 18 residues. The CDR3 loop is CASSQASWVGAENSPLHF. The CDR3 DNA reads TGCGCCAGCAGCCAAGCCTCTTGGGTGGGGGCTGAAAATTCACCCCTCCACTTT.